This paragraph covers one T cell receptor beta chain sequence. The antigen is unknown. CDR3 length equals 16 residues. Germline V gives CDR1 SGHNT, CDR2 YYREEE (reference sequence). With V trimmed by 0 bases and J by 4 bases, 9 bases remained unmatched. The data were obtained in a study of beta chain features in type 1 diabetes. Of the isolated RNA, all was reverse transcribed, and so the sequenced material was expressed TCRB transcripts. The table came from immunoSEQ multiplex PCR; TCRdb's copy has only in-frame clones and leaves some out. The sample records some 350,000 clones, 9.6% being singletons. Study-level results: Shortening of TCRB CDR3s, moderate but significant, appeared in all four CD4+ subsets of Type 1 diabetes patients.

Source material: central memory CD4+ T cells from blood. V usage is TRBV5-4 and J usage is TRBJ2-7; 8 nucleotides line up with TRBD1. The TCR originated in a man in his thirties or forties with type 1 diabetes. The CDR3 region is CASSLGTGFIGYEQYF. DNA for the CDR3: TGTGCCAGCAGCTTGGGGACAGGGTTTATAGGATACGAGCAGTACTTC.